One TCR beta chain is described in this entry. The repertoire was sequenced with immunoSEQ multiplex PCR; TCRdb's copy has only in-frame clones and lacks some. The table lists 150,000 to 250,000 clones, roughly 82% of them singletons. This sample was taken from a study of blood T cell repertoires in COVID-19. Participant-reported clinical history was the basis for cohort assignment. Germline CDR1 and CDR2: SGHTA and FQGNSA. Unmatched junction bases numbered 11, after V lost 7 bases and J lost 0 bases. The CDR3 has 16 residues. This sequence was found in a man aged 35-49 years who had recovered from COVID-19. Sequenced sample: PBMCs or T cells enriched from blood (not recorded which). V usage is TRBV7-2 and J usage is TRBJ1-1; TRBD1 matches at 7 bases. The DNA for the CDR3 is TGTGCCAGCAAACCACCGGGACAGAGAATGAACACTGAAGCTTTCTTT. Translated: CASKPPGQRMNTEAFF.